What follows are 10 T cell receptor beta chains derived from one specimen sequenced in a study of somatic mutations in cytotoxic T cells in rheumatoid arthritis. Only in-frame clones appear in the TCRdb table, and some are missing; sequencing was by immunoSEQ multiplex PCR. Of more than 15,000 clones in the sample, more than 70% were seen once. Sample: CD8+ T cells sorted from blood. The source of these receptors is an adult with rheumatoid arthritis.

In this sample, this clone is medium-sized (0.01 to 0.1%). This rearrangement joins TRBV9 to TRBJ1-1; D is uncertain. The V gene's germline CDR1 is SGDLS and CDR2 YYNGEE. Trimming took 6 bases from V and 4 from J, leaving 13 bases between them. The CDR3 has 13 residues. CDR3 in amino acids: CASTGRGGTEAFF. In DNA, the CDR3 is TGTGCCAGCACCGGACGGGGAGGCACTGAAGCTTTCTTT. Variable domain in full (rest from reference TRBV9 and TRBJ1-1): DSGVTQTPKHLITATGQRVTLRCSPRSGDLSVYWYQQSLDQGLQFLIQYYNGEERAKGNILERFSAQQFPDLHSELNLSSLELGDSALYFCASTGRGGTEAFFGQGTRLTVV.

This clone was found once. V and J are TRBV10-2 and TRBJ2-5; D may be TRBD1 (6 bases). This CDR3 spans 16 amino acids. Germline CDR1 is WSHSY and CDR2 is SAAADI. The V and J ends lost 6 bases and 2 bases respectively, with 19 bases between them. This chain's CDR3 is CASSTPIGTLQETQYF. DNA for the CDR3: TGCGCCAGCAGCACCCCCATTGGGACACTTCAAGAGACCCAGTACTTC.

The chain recombines TRBV6-5 with TRBJ2-1; no clear D gene. V was cut by 2 bases and J by 6 bases, with 11 bases left in between. Germline V gene data show CDR1 as MNHEY and CDR2 as SVGAGI. The CDR3 has 14 amino acids. CDR3: CASSYAVGGNEQFF. The CDR3 coding sequence is TGTGCCAGCAGTTACGCGGTGGGTGGCAATGAGCAGTTCTTC.

The rearrangement uses TRBV7-2 and TRBJ2-1; 8 positions agree with TRBD2. CDR3 length: 18 amino acids. The germline CDR1 and CDR2 sequences are SGHTA and FQGNSA. Trimming at V came to 2 bases and at J to 0 bases, leaving 9 bases not matched to a gene. The CDR3 region has the DNA TGTGCCAGCAGCTTAATAAGCGGGGGCTATAGCTCCTACAATGAGCAGTTCTTC. The encoded protein is CASSLISGGYSSYNEQFF.

This chain links TRBV28 with TRBJ2-1; TRBD1 might be the D (5 bases). Looked up from germline, CDR1 is MDHEN and CDR2 is SYDVKM. Trimming left V 0 bases short and J 7 bases short, with 19 bases between. The CDR3 is made up of 17 amino acids. The CDR3 bases are TGTGCCAGCAGTTTATGGGGAAGACAGAAGGATGGGAATGAGCAGTTCTTC. As protein: CASSLWGRQKDGNEQFF.

This chain links TRBV11-1 with TRBJ2-1; 10 bases are a match to TRBD2. The J segment lost 2 bases and the V segment lost 5 bases, leaving 12 bases of the junction unmatched. This CDR3 is built from 18 residues. CDR1 and CDR2 from the germline V gene are SGHAT and FQDESV (reference sequence). The CDR3 DNA is TGTGCCAGCAGCCCCTCCCGGGGACTAGCGTACGCCTACAATGAGCAGTTCTTC. It specifies CASSPSRGLAYAYNEQFF.

The chain links TRBV7-3 to TRBJ2-5; tentatively, D is TRBD2 (6 bases). This CDR3 comprises 15 residues. Trimming cost V 2 bases and J 2 bases, with 12 bases left between them. Germline lookup yields CDR1 SGHTA and CDR2 FQGTGA. CDR3 protein: CASSLVAGPQETQYF. CDR3 bases: TGTGCCAGCAGCTTAGTGGCGGGACCTCAAGAGACCCAGTACTTC.

This chain joins TRBV5-1 and TRBJ1-1; D not certain. Germline CDR1 is SGHRS and CDR2 is YFSETQ. The CDR3 is made up of 13 amino acids. V was clipped by 7 bases and J by 2 bases, with 12 bases between them. DNA for the CDR3: TGCGCCAGCCGCCCCCCCGGAAACACTGAAGCTTTCTTT. Translation gives CASRPPGNTEAFF. Based on the CDR3 plus reference TRBV5-1 and TRBJ1-1, the full variable domain is KAGVTQTPRYLIKTRGQQVTLSCSPISGHRSVSWYQQTPGQGLQFLFEYFSETQRNKGNFPGRFSGRQFSNSRSEMNVSTLELGDSALYLCASRPPGNTEAFFGQGTRLTVV.

The chain carries TRBV11-2 and TRBJ1-6, with D possibly TRBD1 on 6 matching bases. Trimming removed 5 bases at V and 5 bases at J, with 22 bases between. CDR3 length equals 18 residues. The germline V gene encodes CDR1 SGHAT and CDR2 FQNNGV. CDR3 in amino acids: CASSPWSGSGGHNSPLHF. CDR3 coding DNA: TGTGCCAGCAGCCCTTGGTCGGGATCGGGGGGCCATAATTCACCCCTCCACTTT.

This chain links TRBV2 with TRBJ2-1; D may match TRBD1 or TRBD2 (5 bases each). The germline CDR1 and CDR2 sequences are SNHLY and FYNNEI. V dropped 3 bases and J dropped 0 bases, with 9 bases sitting between them. This CDR3 has 15 amino acids. The chain's CDR3 is CASSEWDDSYNEQFF. CDR3 nucleotides: TGTGCCAGCAGTGAGTGGGACGACTCCTACAATGAGCAGTTCTTC.